This T cell receptor beta chain was sequenced in a study of T cells in Graves' hyperthyroidism and ophthalmopathy (dated 2019 in TCRdb). About the full investigation: Peripheral blood samples were taken at the time of initial diagnosis, prior to any treatment. TCR Vbeta CDR3 sequencing of 120 to 150 peripheral blood samples (roughly 41 ophthalmopathy, around 80 hyperthyroidism and roughly 17 progressor patients) is reported in the paper. An independent validation cohort of under 20 hyperthyroidism patients and 17 patients who later progressed to ophthalmopathy tested prospective prediction of ophthalmopathy. In over five Graves' hyperthyroidism patients, the study also compared T-cell repertoires from thyroid tissue with T-cell repertoires from blood. TCR V-J signatures able to tell the groups apart were searched for in a discovery cohort of 95 to 100 patients, of whom about 40 had Graves' ophthalmopathy and roughly 58 had stable Graves' hyperthyroidism. The 100 discovery patients were randomly split 7:3 into training and test sets. After sampling, hyperthyroidism patients received methimazole starting at 30 mg daily, and ophthalmopathy patients received high-dose intravenous methylprednisolone. The paper's findings and limits, for the study overall: Sample size was not statistically predetermined, and investigators were not blinded to group allocation. Ophthalmopathy was separated from stable hyperthyroidism by a 13 V-J signature model, with over 85% sensitivity and 81% to 83% specificity obtained in cross-validation and 80%/75% obtained in testing. Most expanded thyroid clonotypes (frequency above 0.001) were also found in blood, which suggests that blood repertoires may mirror thyroid immune responses. In validation, the model predicted progression to ophthalmopathy a median of roughly 6.2 months before onset, with 70% to 71% sensitivity and roughly 77% specificity.

Ophthalmopathy patients had moderately to severely active disease, with a Clinical Activity Score of 3 or more, a NOSPECS grade of 4 or more, and a disease duration of less than 3 months. The study excluded patients with uncontrolled infections, other autoimmune diseases, pregnancy or lactation. Clinical symptoms, serum thyroxine and TRAb, thyroid ultrasound, and orbital computed tomography formed the basis for the diagnoses. Ficoll-Paque density gradient centrifugation was used to isolate PBMCs from under 11 ml of fresh peripheral blood. Total RNA was extracted with Trizol reagent, and quality was checked on an Agilent 2100 Bioanalyzer. TCR beta CDR3 regions were amplified from RNA transcripts. For the first round of RT-PCR on the TCR CDR3, the HTBI primer set was used together with the Qiagen OneStep RT-PCR kit. A second multiplex PCR round built the libraries, followed by size selection and purification. Libraries were sequenced paired-end with 100 bp reads on an Illumina HiSeq2000. From the authors' description of their analysis: SOAPnuke was used to process the raw data, throwing out any read that contained adapters or uncalled bases, had a mean Phred below 15, or lacked an exact constant-primer or identifier match. COPE v1.2.5 was used to merge the high-quality paired reads, and each unique nucleotide sequence was defined as a clonotype. MiTCR v1.1 was used to align clonotypes to the IMGT TRBV, TRBD and TRBJ reference segments. Only V-J combinations with frequency above 0.0001, covering roughly 99% of repertoires, were analysed. The TCS score was defined as the ratio of F50 (clonal expansion) to E x V (chaos), calculated using BLOSUM62-based TCRdist between CDR3 peptides within each V-J. Welch's t-statistics and random forest reduced roughly 540 V-J features to roughly 13, which were used in a naive Bayes classifier (R e1071). TCRdb's own reprocessing of the public reads used fastp at Q25 and MiXCR and kept productive beta chains. Rows are unified per CDR3 protein, each entry keeping the most common DNA and genes. These V and J calls originate from TCRdb's pipeline instead of the authors' own analysis. Present in this sample are around 600,000 distinct CDR3 sequences, more than 14% of which were seen just once. Of the sample, about an eighth falls within the top ten clones.

The trim is 6 bases for V and 2 bases for J, with a gap of 13 bases between the germline ends. The CDR3 runs 14 amino acids, cysteine and phenylalanine included. The retained sequence is limited to the CDR3, 42 bases, with the frame set at the first base. This clonotype was recorded at least ten times. The target of this receptor is not known. Base qualities are not at hand, and no much larger clone is one base apart. This TCR was recovered from a woman between 45 and 60 years old with Graves' ophthalmopathy. The receptor chain draws on TRBV12-3 or TRBV12-4 and TRBJ1-2; too little of a D gene remains to name it. Sequencing was performed on blood. The CDR3 protein: CASRLRTPNYGYTF. The DNA sequence follows: TGTGCCAGCAGACTGCGCACACCAAACTATGGCTACACCTTC.